A single sample is the source of the 30 T cell receptor beta chains below, sequenced in a study of T cell repertoires in cytomegalovirus infection (dated by TCRdb to between 2018 and 2021). Reads for this sample came from an Illumina HiSeq 1500. TCRdb reprocessed the public reads (quality trimming at Q25 with fastp, clone calling with MiXCR) and kept in-frame beta chains. Rows with one shared CDR3 protein collapse into an entry with the most common genes and DNA. For this sample the table gives 200,000 to 250,000 distinct CDR3 sequences, of which about 23% were detected only once. The ten biggest clones cover 15% to 20% of the sample. Sequencing used CD8+ T cells from PBMCs. These receptors came from a human donor in good health (CMV status not recorded). Some clones in this sample may be carry-over from other donors' samples.

This clonotype came up many times. This sequence joins TRBV7-6 and TRBJ1-6; the D gene is possibly TRBD1 (5 bases). This CDR3 has 16 amino acids. Germline assignment: CDR1 SGHVS and CDR2 FNYEAQ. V lost 2 bases and J 5 bases, leaving 13 bases between the germline ends. CDR3 DNA sequence: TGTGCCAGCAGCTTAAGTGGGCAGGGAAATAATTCACCCCTCCACTTT. Amino acids: CASSLSGQGNNSPLHF.

The table lists this clonotype with a few counts. The chain joins TRBV28 to TRBJ2-7, with unresolved D. V was shortened by 6 bases and J by 2 bases, with 11 bases between the two germline ends. Germline V gene sequence: CDR1 MDHEN, CDR2 SYDVKM. CDR3 length: 13 residues. The CDR3 is CASSPLSPYEQYF. The CDR3, as DNA: TGTGCCAGCAGCCCGCTTAGCCCCTACGAGCAGTACTTC.

This clonotype occurred many times. V is TRBV7-9 and J is TRBJ2-5; no clear D. Trimming left V 4 bases short and J 5 bases short, with 8 bases between. CDR3 length: 12 residues. CDR1 is SEHNR, CDR2 FQNEAQ, per germline (reference sequence). This CDR3 is CASSSLSETQYF. Written as DNA, the CDR3 is TGTGCCAGCAGCTCGCTCTCGGAGACCCAGTACTTC.

The gene calls are TRBV25-1 and TRBJ2-7; D could derive from TRBD1 or TRBD2 (5 bases each). Germline lookup yields CDR1 MGHDK and CDR2 SYGVNS. Trimming left V 8 bases short and J 4 bases short, with 18 bases between. The length of the CDR3 is 14 residues. The CDR3, as DNA: TGTGCCAGCGGCCATGGGGGAATCGGTTACGAGCAGTACTTC. This encodes CASGHGGIGYEQYF.

This clonotype was recorded at least ten times. This chain links TRBV12-3 or TRBV12-4 with TRBJ1-4; TRBD1 matches at 7 bases. This CDR3 has 18 residues. V shed 1 base and J 10 bases; nucleotides not matched to a gene: 18. The CDR3 DNA reads as TGTGCCAGCAGTTTAGGTGGACAGGAACTGAGTGAATTAGGAAAACTGTTTTTT. Amino acid sequence: CASSLGGQELSELGKLFF.

This clonotype was detected only a few times. The chain joins TRBV29-1 to TRBJ1-2; tentatively, D is TRBD1 (5 bases). Germline values: CDR1 SQVTM, CDR2 ANQGSEA. CDR3 length equals 13 residues. V was shortened by 5 bases and J by 7 bases, with 17 bases between the two germline ends. The CDR3 loop is CSVLTREGSGYTF. CDR3 sequence (DNA): TGCAGCGTTTTGACCCGAGAGGGGTCTGGCTACACCTTC.

This clonotype has a handful of counts. V usage is TRBV7-2 and J usage is TRBJ2-7; TRBD2 is a possible D gene (6 bases). The CDR3 is 15 residues long. Trimming stripped 4 bases from V and 5 bases from J, with 18 bases between. Germline CDR1 reads SGHTA; CDR2 reads FQGNSA. The DNA for the CDR3 is TGTGCCAGCAGCTCCCCATCCGGCGGGGTACACGAGCAGTACTTC. It is translated as CASSSPSGGVHEQYF.

This clonotype came up many times. The CDR3 nucleotides are TGTGCCAGCAGCCCTCGGGCTACAGAAGAGACCCAGTACTTC. Encoded protein: CASSPRATEETQYF. The chain combines TRBV7-8 with TRBJ2-5, with D hard to call. Trimming took off 5 bases at V and 3 bases at J, with 13 bases between the two ends. Germline V gives CDR1 SGHVS, CDR2 FQNEAQ. The CDR3 contains 14 residues.

A few counts support this clonotype. The chain joins TRBV19 to TRBJ2-5; weak D call: TRBD1 (6 bases). Looked up from germline, CDR1 is LNHDA and CDR2 is SQIVND (reference sequence). The CDR3 has 16 amino acids. Trimming removed 3 bases from V and 1 base from J, with 15 bases in between. The CDR3: CASSMGFGTFQETQYF. Here the CDR3 DNA reads TGTGCCAGTAGTATGGGCTTCGGGACATTCCAAGAGACCCAGTACTTC. The full variable domain, with the rest looked up from reference TRBV19 and TRBJ2-5, is DGGITQSPKYLFRKEGQNVTLSCEQNLNHDAMYWYRQDPGQGLRLIYYSQIVNDFQKGDIAEGYSVSREKKESFPLTVTSAQKNPTAFYLCASSMGFGTFQETQYFGPGTRLLVL.

The V and J genes are TRBV5-4 and TRBJ2-7; 10 positions match TRBD2. Germline V gene sequence: CDR1 SGHNT, CDR2 YYREEE (reference sequence). The CDR3 spans 15 residues. Losses at the gene ends were 5 bases for V and 4 bases for J; bases not matched to a gene: 9. CDR3 protein: CASSFSGGPIYEQYF. For the CDR3, the DNA is TGTGCCAGCAGTTTTAGCGGGGGGCCCATTTACGAGCAGTACTTC.

The chain couples TRBV4-1 to TRBJ2-7; 7 nucleotides match TRBD1. This CDR3 is 16 amino acids long. Trimming took 1 base from V and 2 from J; bases not matched to a gene: 8. Germline CDR1 reads MGHRA; CDR2 reads YSYEKL. CDR3 residues: CASSQGPDRVTYEQYF. The CDR3 nucleotides are TGCGCCAGCAGCCAAGGCCCCGACAGGGTTACCTACGAGCAGTACTTC.

This clonotype was picked up a small number of times. CDR3 residues: CASSSEATDTQYF. CDR3 nucleotide sequence: TGTGCCAGCAGCTCCGAGGCGACAGATACGCAGTATTTT. J is TRBJ2-3 and V is TRBV7-3; D remains ambiguous. The CDR3 consists of 13 residues. Germline CDR1 SGHTA, CDR2 FQGTGA. V lost 4 bases and J 3 bases, leaving 8 bases between the germline ends.

In its sample, this clonotype was seen a few times. The chain links TRBV6-2 or TRBV6-3 to TRBJ2-5, with D perhaps TRBD1 (5 bases). This CDR3 spans 14 amino acids. Per the germline V gene, CDR1 is MNHEY and CDR2 is SVGEGT. V lost 4 bases and J lost 2, with 11 bases in between. As DNA, the CDR3 is TGTGCCAGCAGTTTTCCACAGGTACAAGAGACCCAGTACTTC. Amino acid sequence: CASSFPQVQETQYF.

The V call is TRBV6-1, the J call TRBJ2-1, with TRBD2 matching 8 bases. The trim removed 7 bases at V and 4 bases at J, leaving 9 bases unmatched. The V gene's germline CDR1 is MNHNS and CDR2 SASEGT. The CDR3 runs to 15 residues. DNA for the CDR3: TGTGCCAGCACCTCCGGGAGGGTCCTATACAATGAGCAGTTCTTC. Translating it yields CASTSGRVLYNEQFF.

In its sample, this clonotype was seen a few times. The CDR3 DNA follows: TGTGCCAGTAGTATTGGGCCCGGGGAGCTGTTTTTT. Its translation is CASSIGPGELFF. The J gene is TRBJ2-2, the V gene TRBV19, with no clear D. CDR1 and CDR2 from the germline V gene are LNHDA and SQIVND (reference sequence). CDR3 length equals 12 residues. Trimming pared 3 bases from V and 6 bases from J, leaving 5 bases between.

This clonotype was found a few times. J is TRBJ2-2 and V is TRBV4-1; TRBD1 is a possible D gene (5 bases). Germline V gene lookup returns CDR1 MGHRA and CDR2 YSYEKL. Trimming removed 4 bases at V and 2 bases at J, with 8 bases between. The CDR3 has 14 amino acids. As DNA, the CDR3 is TGCGCCAGCAGCCCCCAGGGTAACACCGGGGAGCTGTTTTTT. Amino acids: CASSPQGNTGELFF.

This clonotype was counted a few times. The chain joins TRBV12-3 or TRBV12-4 to TRBJ1-3; possible D gene TRBD1, 5 bases. The CDR3 contains 14 residues. V lost 6 bases and J 0 bases, leaving 9 bases between the germline ends. The CDR3, as DNA: TGTGCCAGCAGCCATGACAGCTCTGGAAACACCATATATTTT. Translated: CASSHDSSGNTIYF.

This clonotype was recorded once. The chain recombines TRBV2 with TRBJ1-2, with 10 bases lining up with TRBD1. Germline V gene sequence: CDR1 SNHLY, CDR2 FYNNEI. This CDR3 comprises 16 residues. After removal of 6 bases from V and 3 bases from J, the junction contained 10 bases not matched to a gene. The CDR3 here is CASSGQGDFSDYGYTF. The CDR3 coding sequence is TGTGCCAGCAGCGGACAGGGGGACTTTTCGGACTATGGCTACACCTTC.

This clonotype has just a few counts. The chain recombines TRBV18 with TRBJ1-2; D perhaps matches TRBD1 (5 bases). In germline, CDR1 is KGHSH, CDR2 LQKENI. V gave up 2 bases and J gave up 0 bases, with 13 bases separating them. This CDR3 is built from 16 residues. The CDR3 protein is CASSPLSDTSNYGYTF. The CDR3 bases are TGTGCCAGCTCACCATTATCGGACACCTCTAACTATGGCTACACCTTC.

This clonotype was found a few times. V is TRBV12-3 or TRBV12-4 and J is TRBJ1-2; maybe TRBD1 (6 bases). The CDR3 length is 14 residues. The V end was cut by 4 bases, the J end by 4 bases, with 13 bases between. This chain's CDR3 is CASSSNRVSYGYTF. The CDR3 DNA is TGTGCCAGCAGTTCCAACAGGGTTTCCTATGGCTACACCTTC.

This clonotype was recorded a few times. V is TRBV7-9 and J is TRBJ1-1, with D perhaps TRBD1 (5 bases). The CDR3 contains 14 residues. V was trimmed by 5 bases and J by 1 base, leaving 11 bases between them. In germline, CDR1 is SEHNR, CDR2 FQNEAQ (reference sequence). In nucleotides, the CDR3 is TGTGCCAGCAGCCCGAAAGGACAGAACACTGAAGCTTTCTTT. Protein: CASSPKGQNTEAFF.

Notes on this clonotype: The junction does not match germline at one end; this may be a read error. This chain joins TRBV20-1 and TRBJ2-5; 8 nucleotides match TRBD2. This CDR3 is 14 amino acids long. Germline CDR1 DFQATT, CDR2 SNEGSKA (reference sequence). The CDR3, as DNA: TGCAGTGCTAGAACCGGAGCGGGGGCGGAGAACCAGTACTTC. Residues: CSARTGAGAENQYF.

CDR3 region: CASSLWGASEQYF. Here the CDR3 DNA reads TGTGCCAGCAGTTTATGGGGGGCAAGCGAGCAGTACTTC. The J gene is TRBJ2-7, the V gene TRBV27; D possibly uses TRBD1 or TRBD2 (6 bases each). Between the trimmed V and J ends, which lost 1 base and 6 bases, there was a span of 10 bases. Germline V lookup: CDR1 MNHEY, CDR2 SMNVEV (reference sequence). The CDR3 is 13 amino acids.

Many counts were recorded for this clonotype. This chain connects TRBV28 to TRBJ2-7, with a possible D match to TRBD1 (6 bases). The CDR3 is 14 amino acids. Trimming cost V 8 bases and J 2 bases, with 16 bases left between them. The germline V gene has CDR1 MDHEN and CDR2 SYDVKM. CDR3 in DNA: TGTGCCAGCCAAGAAAGGGGGTTGGCCTACGAGCAGTACTTC. Protein sequence: CASQERGLAYEQYF.

CDR3 coding DNA: TGTGCCAGCAGGGTGGGGCCCGAACTCTATAGCAATCAGCCCCAGCATTTT. The encoded protein is CASRVGPELYSNQPQHF. V and J are TRBV28 and TRBJ1-5, with TRBD1 as a possible D gene (5 bases). V was trimmed by 6 bases and J by 0 bases, leaving 18 bases between them. Germline assignment: CDR1 MDHEN and CDR2 SYDVKM. The CDR3 covers 17 residues.

Many counts were recorded for this clonotype. V gene TRBV7-6 combines with J gene TRBJ2-1; D is unresolved. V lost 4 bases, J lost 9 bases, and 16 bases lay in between. CDR1 and CDR2 (germline): SGHVS, FNYEAQ. CDR3 length equals 14 residues. CDR3 protein: CASSSTVLGTEQFF. The CDR3 coding sequence is TGTGCCAGCAGCTCGACGGTGCTGGGAACTGAGCAGTTCTTC. Full variable domain (rest looked up from reference TRBV7-6 and TRBJ2-1): GAGVSQSPRYKVTKRGQDVALRCDPISGHVSLYWYRQALGQGPEFLTYFNYEAQQDKSGLPNDRFSAERPEGSISTLTIQRTEQRDSAMYRCASSSTVLGTEQFFGPGTRLTVL.

This clonotype has just a few counts. The chain has TRBV7-2 and TRBJ1-4; possibly TRBD1 for D (5 bases). This CDR3 spans 16 amino acids. Trimming left V 3 bases short and J 2 bases short, with 13 bases between. CDR1 SGHTA and CDR2 FQGNSA come from the germline V gene. The CDR3 loop is CASSFLPGWTNEKLFF. CDR3 DNA sequence: TGTGCCAGCAGCTTCCTTCCAGGGTGGACTAATGAAAAACTGTTTTTT.

The V call is TRBV6-6, the J call TRBJ2-5; no clear D gene. The CDR3 has 14 residues. Germline V gives CDR1 MNHNY, CDR2 SVGAGI (reference sequence). V was pared by 5 bases and J by 0 bases, with 10 bases between. The CDR3 DNA reads as TGTGCCAGCAGTCCGTCCGCGAACCAAGAGACCCAGTACTTC. It translates to CASSPSANQETQYF.

This clonotype was seen a handful of times. The rearrangement links TRBV12-3 or TRBV12-4 to TRBJ1-1; no clear D gene. The germline V and J ends were trimmed by 0 bases and 6 bases, with 5 bases remaining between them. The CDR3 sequence is 12 residues long. The CDR3 here is CASSLAVPEAFF. CDR3 DNA: TGTGCCAGCAGTTTAGCCGTACCTGAAGCTTTCTTT.

This clonotype has more than one count but fewer than ten. V is TRBV4-1 and J is TRBJ1-4; a weak D match, TRBD1 (6 bases). This CDR3 has 19 amino acids. The germline gives CDR1 MGHRA, CDR2 YSYEKL. V lost 0 bases and J 7 bases, leaving 24 bases between the germline ends. DNA for the CDR3: TGCGCCAGCAGCCAAGAACGACACACAAGGGGGGGCGAAGGTGAAAAACTGTTTTTT. Translation: CASSQERHTRGGEGEKLFF.